This TCR beta chain came from a study of T cells in Graves' hyperthyroidism and ophthalmopathy. Regarding the study as a whole: Blood also showed most of the thyroid clonotypes that were expanded above 0.001. Patients with ophthalmopathy were separated from those with stable hyperthyroidism by a 13 V-J model.

Amplification yielded TCR beta CDR3 regions, with RNA transcripts as the source. When the TCR CDR3 underwent first-round RT-PCR, the HTBI primer set was used. MiXCR was run by TCRdb on the multiplex PCR reads, yielding one entry per CDR3 protein. The table lists hundreds of thousands of distinct CDR3 sequences, 12% to 15% of them singletons, with roughly 10% in the top ten. Graves' hyperthyroidism was deemed stable given no ophthalmopathy progression within 18 months. Among the patients, aged 18 to 65, hyperthyroidism was newly diagnosed and had lasted under 2 months. In its sample, this clonotype was seen a few times. Its antigen is currently unknown. One end of the junction varies from germline; a read error may be responsible. This TCR derives from a woman aged 18-29 years with Graves' hyperthyroidism. The sample was blood.

The CDR3: CARSLRAEGTQYF. The CDR3 DNA is TGTGCCAGATCACTCAGGGCGGAGGGGACCCAGTACTTC. The chain joins TRBV18 to TRBJ2-5, with a tentative D call TRBD2 (6 bases). The CDR3 loop spans 13 amino acids. Looked up from germline, CDR1 is KGHSH and CDR2 is LQKENI. The full variable domain, its missing parts supplied by reference TRBV18 and TRBJ2-5, is NAGVMQNPRHLVRRRGQEARLRCSPMKGHSHVYWYRQLPEEGLKFMVYLQKENIIDESGMPKERFSAEFPKEGPSILRIQQVVRGDSAAYFCARSLRAEGTQYFGPGTRLLVL.